The 2 T cell receptor beta chains given below trace back to one sample, sequenced in a study of T cell responses to AZD1222 COVID-19 vaccine. TCRdb keeps only in-frame clones here, not all; method: immunoSEQ multiplex PCR. The listing records over 140,000 clones. The specimen was peripheral blood. The receptor source for this set is an adult in good health.

V usage is TRBV6-1 and J usage is TRBJ1-4; tentative D call: TRBD1 (5 bases). The CDR3 is 16 amino acids. Trimming shortened V by 1 base and J by 5 bases, and 14 bases separated the two germline ends. Germline loops: CDR1 MNHNS, CDR2 SASEGT. This chain's CDR3 is CASSEGWGRENEKLFF. The CDR3 nucleotides are TGTGCCAGCAGTGAAGGTTGGGGCAGAGAAAATGAAAAACTGTTTTTT.

The J gene is TRBJ1-2, the V gene TRBV28; D remains ambiguous. Germline CDR1 MDHEN, CDR2 SYDVKM. The CDR3 length is 14 residues. V was pared by 6 bases and J by 2 bases, with 13 bases between. The CDR3 DNA reads TGTGCCAGCAGCCCCGGGGTCCTGAACTATGGCTACACCTTC. It translates to CASSPGVLNYGYTF.